This TCR beta chain is drawn from a study of blood T cell repertoires in COVID-19. Study as a whole: Nucleic acid was either cDNA or gDNA, and it came from T cells, B-cell-depleted T cells, or PBMCs.

CDR3 length equals 16 residues. V gave up 3 bases and J gave up 11 bases; unmatched junction bases: 13. Germline CDR1 SEHNR, CDR2 FQNEAQ (reference sequence). Authors' data handling: For nucleated cells, counts were estimated from reference gene primer amplification. Clones were sequenced by immunoSEQ multiplex PCR, and TCRdb holds only the in-frame ones, with some missing. D and trimming were read from the DNA, whereas the V and J calls and clone size are those reported in that table. The sample includes 210,000 or so clones, approximately 91% of them seen just once. This TCR derives from a man between 40 and 49 years old with acute or convalescent COVID-19. This sequence joins TRBV7-9 and TRBJ2-2, with 9 bases aligning to TRBD2. Sequences were obtained from peripheral blood. As DNA, the CDR3 is TGTGCCAGCAGCTTTTCCTTAGCGGGGGAGCGTAGCGAGCTGTTTTTT. It is translated as CASSFSLAGERSELFF.